These 4 T cell receptor beta chains were sequenced from one sample in a study of OX40 agonist ivuxolimab in advanced cancers. Libraries were prepared by immunoSEQ multiplex PCR; TCRdb keeps only in-frame clonotypes and omits some of them. The sample includes about 21,000 clones, around four fifths of them seen just once. Sequencing was performed on CD4+ or CD8+ T cells sorted from blood, taken in a trial of the OX40 agonist ivuxolimab. All receptors come from an adult with an advanced solid tumor such as melanoma, head and neck, liver or kidney cancer.

In the case of this clone: One junction end does not reproduce the germline sequence, and a read error may be involved. The DNA of the CDR3 is TGTGCCAGCAGAGAAGGGGGATTTAGTGAAGCTTTCTTT. This gives the protein CASREGGFSEAFF. The chain uses TRBV2 and TRBJ1-1, with TRBD1 as a possible D gene (6 bases). Germline V gives CDR1 SNHLY, CDR2 FYNNEI. The CDR3 spans 13 residues.

The chain is built from TRBV7-2 and TRBJ2-3; D call uncertain. Germline CDR1 and CDR2: SGHTA and FQGNSA. This CDR3 is built from 14 residues. Trimming stripped 5 bases from V and 0 bases from J, with 9 bases between. The CDR3 DNA sequence: TGTGCCAGCAGCCCGACGACTAGCACAGATACGCAGTATTTT. Translation gives CASSPTTSTDTQYF.

V usage is TRBV6-1 and J usage is TRBJ2-2, with 8 bases that match TRBD1. The CDR3 is 15 residues long. Germline V gives CDR1 MNHNS, CDR2 SASEGT. V shed 7 bases and J 1 base; nucleotides not matched to a gene: 5. DNA of the CDR3: TGTGCCAGCACTCCCGGGACAGGGAACACCGGGGAGCTGTTTTTT. Translating it yields CASTPGTGNTGELFF.

In its sample, this clone was seen a few times. The chain employs TRBV28 and TRBJ2-6; 9 nucleotides line up with TRBD1. In germline, CDR1 is MDHEN, CDR2 SYDVKM. With 5 bases clipped from V and 0 bases from J, the junction kept 8 bases outside the gene matches. The CDR3 is 18 residues long. CDR3 residues: CASSPGQGSRSGANVLTF. The CDR3, as DNA: TGTGCCAGCAGTCCGGGACAGGGCTCCCGCTCTGGGGCCAACGTCCTGACTTTC.